The 2 T cell receptor beta chains below come from one sample, sequenced in a study of monozygotic twins with inflammatory bowel disease (dated by TCRdb to between 2018 and 2020). Receptor libraries were prepared by 5' RACE. The reads were generated on an Illumina HiSeq 2500. After TCRdb reprocessed the reads, each CDR3 protein sequence was kept as one row, without DNA. The sample's clone listing holds nearly 450,000 distinct CDR3 sequences. Roughly 2.3% of the sample lies in the top ten. The sample consisted of blood. The receptors come from a human donor with ulcerative colitis or Crohn's disease, or a healthy co-twin of an affected twin (not recorded which).

The genes are TRBV18 and TRBJ2-7; TCRdb selects TRBD1, and the lack of DNA leaves this call unchecked. CDR1 and CDR2 (germline): KGHSH, LQKENI. There are 13 residues in the CDR3. The CDR3 sequence is CASSPDRAYEQYF. The full variable domain, its missing parts supplied by reference TRBV18 and TRBJ2-7, is NAGVMQNPRHLVRRRGQEARLRCSPMKGHSHVYWYRQLPEEGLKFMVYLQKENIIDESGMPKERFSAEFPKEGPSILRIQQVVRGDSAAYFCASSPDRAYEQYFGPGTRLTVT.

The chain uses TRBV10-2 and TRBJ1-1; lacking DNA, the TRBD1 call made by TCRdb goes unchecked. The germline V gene has CDR1 WSHSY and CDR2 SAAADI. The CDR3 extends over 13 amino acids. The CDR3 reads CASTGGMNTEAFF.